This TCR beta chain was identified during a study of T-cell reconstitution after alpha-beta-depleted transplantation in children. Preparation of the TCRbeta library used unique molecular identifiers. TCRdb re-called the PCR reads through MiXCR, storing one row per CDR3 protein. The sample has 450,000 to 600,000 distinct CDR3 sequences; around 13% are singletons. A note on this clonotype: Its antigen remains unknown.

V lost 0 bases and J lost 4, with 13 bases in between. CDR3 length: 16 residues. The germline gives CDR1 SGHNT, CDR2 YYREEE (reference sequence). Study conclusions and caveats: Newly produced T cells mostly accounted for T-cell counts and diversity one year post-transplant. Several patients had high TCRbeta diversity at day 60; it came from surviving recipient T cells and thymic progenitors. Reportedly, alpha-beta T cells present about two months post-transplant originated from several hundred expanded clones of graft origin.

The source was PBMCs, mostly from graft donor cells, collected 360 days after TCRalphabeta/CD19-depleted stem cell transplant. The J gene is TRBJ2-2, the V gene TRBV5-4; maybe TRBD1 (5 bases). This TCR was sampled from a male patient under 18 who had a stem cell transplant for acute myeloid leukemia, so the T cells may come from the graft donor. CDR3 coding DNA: TGTGCCAGCAGCTTGGAAGGGCCTCAGGGCACCGGGGAGCTGTTTTTT. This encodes CASSLEGPQGTGELFF.